This T cell receptor (beta chain) is drawn from a study of blood T cell repertoires in COVID-19. Overall study context: The United States, Italy and Spain were the sources of the acute and convalescent COVID-19 samples. The cDNA or gDNA used as material had been derived from T cells, B-cell-depleted T cells, or PBMCs.

All enrollees were roughly 18 to 95 years old and from some 24 US areas. Germline CDR1 SGHNT, CDR2 YYREEE (reference sequence). The CDR3 runs to 14 residues. Germline trimming cut 4 bases from V and 2 bases from J; bases unmatched to any gene: 5. Per the original methods: Estimation of nucleated cell counts relied on the amplification of reference gene primers. The assay was immunoSEQ multiplex PCR, and TCRdb's table has in-frame clones only and misses some. V and J calls and clone size are those listed in that table; D and trimming were worked out from the DNA. The repertoire includes 300,000 to 350,000 clones, 88% of them detected once, and about 4.7% sits in the top ten.

This chain connects TRBV5-4 to TRBJ1-2, with TRBD1 matching 7 bases. Material: PBMCs or T cells enriched from blood (not recorded which). The TCR was taken from a man aged 25 to 40 who had recovered from COVID-19. CDR3: CASSSRDSNYGYTF. Here the CDR3 DNA reads TGTGCCAGCAGCAGCCGGGACAGCAACTATGGCTACACCTTC.